This TCR beta chain was recovered during a study of blood T cell repertoires in COVID-19. About the study: Both acute and convalescent COVID-19 samples were obtained from the United States, Italy and Spain.

Living in about two dozen US areas, the participants were between roughly 18 and 90 years of age. Assignments of participants to cohorts depended upon their own reported clinical history. In the original processing: Researchers report that nucleated cell counts were estimated from reference gene primer amplification. Libraries were prepared by immunoSEQ multiplex PCR; TCRdb keeps only in-frame clonotypes and omits some of them. V and J calls and clone size are given by that table; D and trimming were obtained from the DNA. Seen here are approximately 150,000 clones, roughly 81% observed once, and the top ten hold 3% to 3.5%. The receptor was derived from a woman between 50 and 59 years old with acute COVID-19. The sequencing sample was made of PBMCs or T cells enriched from blood (not recorded which).

The CDR3 spells CASSIGTASTDTQYF. CDR3 DNA sequence: TGTGCCAGTAGTATCGGGACTGCGAGCACAGATACGCAGTATTTT. The V and J genes are TRBV19 and TRBJ2-3, with D possibly matching TRBD2 (6 bases). CDR1 LNHDA and CDR2 SQIVND come from the germline V gene (reference sequence). V shed 3 bases and J shed 0 bases, with 10 bases lying between them. This CDR3 spans 15 amino acids.